Given below is one T cell receptor beta chain in context. Its specificity is not known. The ends lost 3 bases at V and 4 bases at J; junction bases unmatched: 5. The germline V gene encodes CDR1 LNHNV and CDR2 YYDKDF (reference sequence). The length of the CDR3 is 15 residues. These data are taken from a study of cytomegalovirus exposure and HLA in healthy donors. General observations from the study: Researchers reported that a few CMV-associated chains were confirmed in vitro as CMV antigen-specific. Researchers catalogued under 200 TCR beta chains as cytomegalovirus-associated.

Clones were read by immunoSEQ multiplex PCR, and TCRdb kept only the in-frame ones, dropping some. This sample has about 360,000 clones, with roughly 88% found just once. The donors were part of the validation cohort of 120 or so subjects. That cohort was separate from the first cohort, which comprised 700 or so subjects. The sequenced material came from PBMCs. This chain uses TRBV15 with TRBJ1-5; the match to TRBD1 covers 8 bases. This TCR derives from a young woman in good health and CMV-seronegative. CDR3 region: CATSRTTGDNQPQHF. The CDR3, as DNA: TGTGCCACCAGCAGGACGACAGGGGATAATCAGCCCCAGCATTTT.